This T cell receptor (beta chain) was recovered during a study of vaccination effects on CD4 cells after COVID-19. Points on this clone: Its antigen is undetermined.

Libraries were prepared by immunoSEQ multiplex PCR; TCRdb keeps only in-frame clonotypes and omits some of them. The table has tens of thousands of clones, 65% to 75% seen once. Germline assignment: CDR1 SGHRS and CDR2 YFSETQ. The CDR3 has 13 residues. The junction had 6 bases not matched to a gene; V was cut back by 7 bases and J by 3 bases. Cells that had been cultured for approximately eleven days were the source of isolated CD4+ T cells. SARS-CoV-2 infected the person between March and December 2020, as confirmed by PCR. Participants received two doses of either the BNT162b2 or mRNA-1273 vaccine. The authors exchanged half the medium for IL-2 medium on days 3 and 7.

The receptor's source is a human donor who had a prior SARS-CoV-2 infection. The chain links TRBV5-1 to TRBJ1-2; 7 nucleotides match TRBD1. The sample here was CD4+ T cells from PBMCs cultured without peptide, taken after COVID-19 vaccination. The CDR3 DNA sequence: TGCGCCAGCGGTATAGGGACAGACTATGGCTACACCTTC. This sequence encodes CASGIGTDYGYTF. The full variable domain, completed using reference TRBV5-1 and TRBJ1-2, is KAGVTQTPRYLIKTRGQQVTLSCSPISGHRSVSWYQQTPGQGLQFLFEYFSETQRNKGNFPGRFSGRQFSNSRSEMNVSTLELGDSALYLCASGIGTDYGYTFGSGTRLTVV.